These 14 T cell receptor delta chains came from one sample sequenced in a study of human gamma delta and Vdelta1 T cells. These TCRs are of unknown antigen specificity. TCRdb re-processed the PCR reads using CATT. This table holds fewer than 15,000 delta-chain clones, almost 50% found once. Sequencing used Vdelta1 gamma-delta T cells from blood grown in culture (DOT cells). All receptors derive from a human donor in good health.

This chain connects TRDV1 to TRDJ1; TRDD3 agrees at 7 bases. Per the germline V gene, CDR1 is TSWWSYY and CDR2 is QGS. J was trimmed by 1 base and V by 2 bases; bases with no gene match: 37. This CDR3 has 26 amino acids. CDR3 amino acids: CALGEGRYTSSTGDQYAYLGTDKLIF. The CDR3 nucleotides read TGTGCTCTTGGGGAAGGACGGTACACATCAAGTACTGGGGACCAGTACGCGTACCTCGGCACCGATAAACTCATCTTT.

V gene TRDV1 combines with J gene TRDJ1; TRDD3 might be the D (6 bases). Trimming pared 0 bases from V and 0 bases from J, leaving 29 bases between. This CDR3 region has 22 residues. The germline V gene encodes CDR1 TSWWSYY and CDR2 QGS. This CDR3 is CALGELRVHGRNRGFDTDKLIF. DNA for the CDR3: TGTGCTCTTGGGGAACTAAGAGTCCATGGTCGAAACCGGGGATTCGACACCGATAAACTCATCTTT.

Only a few counts were recorded for this clone. This chain uses TRDV1 with TRDJ1; TRDD3 matches at 10 bases. CDR1 TSWWSYY and CDR2 QGS come from the germline V gene. V lost 0 bases, J lost 3 bases, and 13 bases stayed unmatched. The CDR3 runs 19 residues. CDR3 loop: CALGELLPANWGISDKLIF. Here the CDR3 DNA reads TGTGCTCTTGGGGAACTCCTTCCTGCGAACTGGGGGATCTCCGATAAACTCATCTTT.

The rearrangement uses TRDV1 and TRDJ1, with D perhaps given as TRDD2 or TRDD3 (5 bases each). V gave up 2 bases and J gave up 0 bases, with 31 bases separating them. The CDR3 loop spans 22 amino acids. CDR1 is TSWWSYY, CDR2 QGS, per germline. The CDR3 here is CALGEILSPQGGPHPYTDKLIF. The DNA of the CDR3 is TGTGCTCTTGGGGAAATCCTATCGCCCCAAGGGGGGCCACACCCGTACACCGATAAACTCATCTTT.

This clone was counted only a few times. The chain combines TRDV1 with TRDJ1, with 10 positions matching TRDD3. This CDR3 comprises 17 residues. V shed 4 bases and J 7 bases; nucleotides not matched to a gene: 15. CDR1 is TSWWSYY, CDR2 QGS, per germline. CDR3 in DNA: TGTGCTCTTGGGGGGCCTTTAATACTGGGGGATCCCGGTAAACTCATCTTT. This codes for CALGGPLILGDPGKLIF.

The chain uses TRDV1 and TRDJ1; the D is unclear. Germline CDR1 TSWWSYY, CDR2 QGS. This CDR3 is built from 17 residues. V lost 2 bases and J 5 bases, leaving 21 bases between the germline ends. The CDR3, as DNA: TGTGCTCTTGGGGAATCTCATCTACGCATGGATGGGGATAAACTCATCTTT. Residues: CALGESHLRMDGDKLIF.

This rearrangement joins TRDV1 to TRDJ1; 12 nucleotides align to TRDD3. CDR1 and CDR2 from the germline V gene are TSWWSYY and QGS. The CDR3 is 24 residues long. The V gene end was trimmed by 0 bases and the J gene end by 4 bases; junction bases not matched to a gene: 27. The CDR3 region has the DNA TGTGCTCTTGGGGAACTAGGAACTCTTCCTCCCTCACTGGGGGATACTCGGCGTCTCGATAAACTCATCTTT. Translation gives CALGELGTLPPSLGDTRRLDKLIF.

V is TRDV1 and J is TRDJ1; D may correspond to TRDD2 or TRDD3 (7 bases each). V was trimmed by 4 bases and J by 0 bases, leaving 48 bases between them. The germline gives CDR1 TSWWSYY, CDR2 QGS. The length of the CDR3 is 27 residues. CDR3 DNA sequence: TGTGCTCTTGGGGCCGGTAACCTTCCTTACGTTTCTGGGGGGCAGAAGGGGCCCCCGGGGGACACCGATAAACTCATCTTT. Translation: CALGAGNLPYVSGGQKGPPGDTDKLIF.

The V call is TRDV1, the J call TRDJ1; 8 nucleotides align to TRDD3. The CDR3 extends over 16 amino acids. The ends lost 3 bases at V and 1 base at J; junction bases unmatched: 7. CDR1 TSWWSYY and CDR2 QGS come from the germline V gene. The CDR3 DNA follows: TGTGCTCTTGGGGAGGCTTCTGGGGGACTCACCGATAAACTCATCTTT. Encoded protein: CALGEASGGLTDKLIF.

This rearrangement joins TRDV1 to TRDJ1; 8 nucleotides align to TRDD3. CDR3 length: 20 amino acids. The ends lost 0 bases at V and 0 bases at J; junction bases unmatched: 15. Germline CDR1 TSWWSYY, CDR2 QGS. Written as DNA, the CDR3 is TGTGCTCTTGGGGAACTCCAGGTCTGGGGGACCCCGTTATACACCGATAAACTCATCTTT. Translating gives CALGELQVWGTPLYTDKLIF.

V and J are TRDV1 and TRDJ1; the D gene is possibly TRDD3 (6 bases). Germline V gene lookup returns CDR1 TSWWSYY and CDR2 QGS. V was clipped by 1 base and J by 0 bases, with 33 bases between them. The CDR3 length is 23 residues. The CDR3 spells CALGERQGLSVLHGGPHTDKLIF. CDR3 nucleotides: TGTGCTCTTGGGGAACGACAAGGCCTATCAGTATTACATGGGGGGCCCCACACCGATAAACTCATCTTT.

This clone turned up a few times. The chain couples TRDV1 to TRDJ1; D gene unclear. Trimming took 2 bases from V and 1 from J, leaving 11 bases between them. Germline V lookup: CDR1 TSWWSYY, CDR2 QGS. The CDR3 has 15 amino acids. The CDR3 protein is CALGESRSITDKLIF. Written as DNA, the CDR3 is TGTGCTCTTGGGGAATCCCGTAGCATCACCGATAAACTCATCTTT.

This clone was detected only a few times. The J gene is TRDJ1, the V gene TRDV1; 11 bases map to TRDD3. V dropped 3 bases and J dropped 1; count of bases not matched to a gene: 13. This CDR3 region has 19 residues. Germline V gene lookup returns CDR1 TSWWSYY and CDR2 QGS. The CDR3 protein is CALGDYGGLGDILTDKLIF. CDR3 DNA sequence: TGTGCTCTTGGGGACTACGGCGGACTGGGGGATATCCTCACCGATAAACTCATCTTT.

The chain recombines TRDV1 with TRDJ1; 11 nucleotides line up with TRDD3. The ends lost 3 bases at V and 3 bases at J; junction bases unmatched: 18. The CDR3 contains 20 residues. Germline loops: CDR1 TSWWSYY, CDR2 QGS. The CDR3 bases are TGTGCTCTTGGGGAGCCATTTCCTACTGGGGGATATTTAGGACCCGATAAACTCATCTTT. This gives the protein CALGEPFPTGGYLGPDKLIF.